This T cell receptor beta chain stems from a study of beta chain features in type 1 diabetes. Regarding this clone: Its cognate antigen is unknown.

Findings and caveats of the study: Shortening that was moderate but significant affected the TCRB CDR3s of Type 1 diabetes patients in all four CD4+ subsets. Diminished insertions and augmented deletions at VDJ junctions characterized type 1 diabetes patients.

V was cut by 1 base and J by 7 bases, with 11 bases left in between. CDR1 is GTSNPN, CDR2 SVGIG, per germline (reference sequence). CDR3 length equals 13 residues. The sequenced template was cDNA made from the entire isolated RNA. TCRdb's copy holds only in-frame clones and misses some; the assay was immunoSEQ multiplex PCR. The top ten hold 0.06% to 0.07% of the sample, which has around 430,000 clones, about 32% seen once. V gene TRBV30 combines with J gene TRBJ1-5; D might be TRBD1 (5 bases). Sequenced: naive CD4+ T cells from blood. The sequence came from a man younger than 35 in good health. The CDR3 DNA reads TGTGCCTGGAGTGGAGGGGCTCAGCAGCCCCAGCATTTT. This encodes CAWSGGAQQPQHF. Supplemented by reference TRBV30 and TRBJ1-5, the full variable domain reads SQTIHQWPATLVQPVGSPLSLECTVEGTSNPNLYWYRQAAGRGLQLLFYSVGIGQISSEVPQNLSASRPQDRQFILSSKKLLLSDSGFYLCAWSGGAQQPQHFGDGTRLSIL.